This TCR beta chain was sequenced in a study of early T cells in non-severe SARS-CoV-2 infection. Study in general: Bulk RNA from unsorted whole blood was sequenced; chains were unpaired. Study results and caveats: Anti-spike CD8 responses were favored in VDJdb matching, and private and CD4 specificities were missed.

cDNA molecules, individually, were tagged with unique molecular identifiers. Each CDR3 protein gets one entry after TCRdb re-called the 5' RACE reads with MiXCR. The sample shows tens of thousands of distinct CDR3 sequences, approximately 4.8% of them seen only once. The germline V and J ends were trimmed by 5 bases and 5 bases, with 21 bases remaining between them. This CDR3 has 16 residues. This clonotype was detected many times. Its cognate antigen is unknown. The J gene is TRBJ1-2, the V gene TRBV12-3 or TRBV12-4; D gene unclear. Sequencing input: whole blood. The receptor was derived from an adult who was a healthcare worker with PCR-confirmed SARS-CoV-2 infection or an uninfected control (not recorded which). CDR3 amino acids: CASSRQSNSVGYGYTF. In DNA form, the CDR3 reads TGTGCCAGCAGTAGACAATCCAATTCGGTCGGGTATGGCTACACCTTC.